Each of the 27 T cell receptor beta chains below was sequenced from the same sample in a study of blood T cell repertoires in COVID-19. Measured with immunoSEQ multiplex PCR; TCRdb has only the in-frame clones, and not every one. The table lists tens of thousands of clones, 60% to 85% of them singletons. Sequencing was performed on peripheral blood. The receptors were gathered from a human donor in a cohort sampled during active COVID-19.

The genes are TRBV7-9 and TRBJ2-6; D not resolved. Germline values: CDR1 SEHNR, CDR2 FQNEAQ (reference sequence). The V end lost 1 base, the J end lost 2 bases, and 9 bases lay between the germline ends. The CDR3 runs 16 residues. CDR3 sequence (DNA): TGTGCCAGCAGCTTAGGCCCCGGTACTGGGGCCAACGTCCTGACTTTC. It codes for CASSLGPGTGANVLTF.

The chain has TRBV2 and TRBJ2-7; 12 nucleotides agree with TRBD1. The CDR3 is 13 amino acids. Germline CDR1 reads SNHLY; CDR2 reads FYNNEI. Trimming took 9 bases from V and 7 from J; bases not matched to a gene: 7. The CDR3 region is CASGGQGAREQYF. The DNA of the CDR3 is TGTGCCAGTGGGGGACAGGGGGCCCGGGAGCAGTACTTC.

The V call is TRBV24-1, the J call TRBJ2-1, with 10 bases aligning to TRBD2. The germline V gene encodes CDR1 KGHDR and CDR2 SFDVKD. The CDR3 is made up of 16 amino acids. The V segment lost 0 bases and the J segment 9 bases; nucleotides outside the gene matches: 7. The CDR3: CATSDLWLAGEGEQFF. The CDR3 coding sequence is TGTGCCACCAGTGATTTGTGGCTAGCGGGAGAAGGTGAGCAGTTCTTC.

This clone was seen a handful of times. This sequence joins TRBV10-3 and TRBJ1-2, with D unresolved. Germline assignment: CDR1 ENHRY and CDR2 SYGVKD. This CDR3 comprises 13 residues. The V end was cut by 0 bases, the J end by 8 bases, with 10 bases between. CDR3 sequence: CAISESGQWGYTF. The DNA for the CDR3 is TGTGCCATCAGTGAGTCGGGCCAATGGGGCTACACCTTC.

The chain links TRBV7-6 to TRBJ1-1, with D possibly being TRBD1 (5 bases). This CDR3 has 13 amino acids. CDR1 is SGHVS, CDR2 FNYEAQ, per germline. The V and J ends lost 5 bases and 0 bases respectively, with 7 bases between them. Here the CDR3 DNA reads TGTGCCAGCAGCCAGGGAATGAACACTGAAGCTTTCTTT. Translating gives CASSQGMNTEAFF.

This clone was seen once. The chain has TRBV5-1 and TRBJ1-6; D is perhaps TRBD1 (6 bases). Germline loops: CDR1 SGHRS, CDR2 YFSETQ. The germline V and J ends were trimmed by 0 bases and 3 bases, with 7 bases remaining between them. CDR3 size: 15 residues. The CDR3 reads CASSLGQVYNSPLHF. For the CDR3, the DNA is TGCGCCAGCAGCTTGGGACAGGTCTATAATTCACCCCTCCACTTT.

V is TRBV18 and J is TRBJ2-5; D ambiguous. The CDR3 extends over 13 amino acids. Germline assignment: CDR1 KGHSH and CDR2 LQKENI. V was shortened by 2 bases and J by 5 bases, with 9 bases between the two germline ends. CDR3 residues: CASSPIHAETQYF. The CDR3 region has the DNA TGTGCCAGCTCACCAATCCACGCGGAGACCCAGTACTTC.

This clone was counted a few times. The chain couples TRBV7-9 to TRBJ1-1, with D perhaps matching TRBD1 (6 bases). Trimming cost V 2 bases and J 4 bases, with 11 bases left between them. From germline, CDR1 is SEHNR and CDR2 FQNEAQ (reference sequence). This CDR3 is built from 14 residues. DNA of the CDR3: TGTGCCAGCAGCTTATCGAGGGGGGGCACTGAAGCTTTCTTT. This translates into CASSLSRGGTEAFF. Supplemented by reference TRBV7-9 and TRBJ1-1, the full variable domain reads DTGVSQNPRHKITKRGQNVTFRCDPISEHNRLYWYRQTLGQGPEFLTYFQNEAQLEKSRLLSDRFSAERPKGSFSTLEIQRTEQGDSAMYLCASSLSRGGTEAFFGQGTRLTVV.

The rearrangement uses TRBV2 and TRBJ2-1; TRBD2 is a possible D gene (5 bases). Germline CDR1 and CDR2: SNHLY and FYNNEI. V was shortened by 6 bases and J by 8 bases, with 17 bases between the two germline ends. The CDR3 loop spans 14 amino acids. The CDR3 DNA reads TGTGCCAGCAGATTCCGAGGGTTGGTCGATGAGCAGTTCTTC. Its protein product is CASRFRGLVDEQFF.

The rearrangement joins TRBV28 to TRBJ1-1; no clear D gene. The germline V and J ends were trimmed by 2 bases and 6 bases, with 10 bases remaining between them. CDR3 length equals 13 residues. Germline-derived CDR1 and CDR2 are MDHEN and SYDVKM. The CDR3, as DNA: TGTGCCAGCAGTTTAGAGGGATTCGCTGAAGCTTTCTTT. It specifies CASSLEGFAEAFF.

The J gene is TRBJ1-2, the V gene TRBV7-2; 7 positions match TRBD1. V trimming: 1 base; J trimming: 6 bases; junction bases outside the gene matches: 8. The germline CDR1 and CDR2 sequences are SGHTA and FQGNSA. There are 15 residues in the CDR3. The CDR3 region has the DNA TGTGCCAGCAGCTTAGAGACAGGGCTTAATCATGGCTACACCTTC. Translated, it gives CASSLETGLNHGYTF.

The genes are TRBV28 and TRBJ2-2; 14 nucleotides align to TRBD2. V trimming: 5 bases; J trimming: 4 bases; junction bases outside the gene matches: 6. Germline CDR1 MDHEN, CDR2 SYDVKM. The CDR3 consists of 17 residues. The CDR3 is CASSEHGTSGSTGELFF. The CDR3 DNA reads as TGTGCCAGCAGTGAACATGGGACTAGCGGGAGCACCGGGGAGCTGTTTTTT. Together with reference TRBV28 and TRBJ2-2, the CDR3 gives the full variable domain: DVKVTQSSRYLVKRTGEKVFLECVQDMDHENMFWYRQDPGLGLRLIYFSYDVKMKEKGDIPEGYSVSREKKERFSLILESASTNQTSMYLCASSEHGTSGSTGELFFGEGSRLTVL.

The CDR3 DNA reads as TGTGCCAGCACGGGCAGGTGGGGCGATTCACCCCTCCACTTT. Translated, it gives CASTGRWGDSPLHF. The genes are TRBV28 and TRBJ1-6; D might be TRBD1 (5 bases). V was cut by 7 bases and J by 8 bases, with 15 bases left in between. Germline CDR1 and CDR2: MDHEN and SYDVKM. The CDR3 spans 14 residues.

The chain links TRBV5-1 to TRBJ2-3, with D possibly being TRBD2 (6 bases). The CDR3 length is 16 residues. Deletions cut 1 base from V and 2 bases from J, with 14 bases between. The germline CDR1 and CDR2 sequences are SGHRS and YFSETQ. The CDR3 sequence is CASSLFLATSTDTQYF. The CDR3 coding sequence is TGCGCCAGCAGCTTGTTCCTAGCGACCTCCACAGATACGCAGTATTTT.

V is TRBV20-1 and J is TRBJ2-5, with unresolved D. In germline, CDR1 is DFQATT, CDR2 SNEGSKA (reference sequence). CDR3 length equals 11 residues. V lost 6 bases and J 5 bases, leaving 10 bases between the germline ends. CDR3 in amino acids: CSAQLHETQYF. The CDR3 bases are TGCAGTGCGCAACTCCATGAGACCCAGTACTTC.

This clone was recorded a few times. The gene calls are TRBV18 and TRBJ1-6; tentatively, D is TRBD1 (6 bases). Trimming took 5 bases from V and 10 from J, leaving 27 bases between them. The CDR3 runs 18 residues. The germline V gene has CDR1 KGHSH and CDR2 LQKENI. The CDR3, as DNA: TGTGCCAGCTCAACGGTCCATCAATCGACAGGCGACGGGTCACCCCTCCACTTT. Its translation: CASSTVHQSTGDGSPLHF.

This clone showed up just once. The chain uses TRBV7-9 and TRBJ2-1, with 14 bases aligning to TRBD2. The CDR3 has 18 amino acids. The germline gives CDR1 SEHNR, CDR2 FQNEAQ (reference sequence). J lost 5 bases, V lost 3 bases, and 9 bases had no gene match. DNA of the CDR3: TGTGCCAGCAGCTTTGGGACTAGCGGGAGCCTTTTTCACAATGAGCAGTTCTTC. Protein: CASSFGTSGSLFHNEQFF.

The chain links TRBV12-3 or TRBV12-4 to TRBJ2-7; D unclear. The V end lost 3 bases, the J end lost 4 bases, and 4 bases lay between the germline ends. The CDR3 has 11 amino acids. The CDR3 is CASSFSYEQYF. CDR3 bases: TGTGCCAGCAGTTTTTCATACGAGCAGTACTTC.

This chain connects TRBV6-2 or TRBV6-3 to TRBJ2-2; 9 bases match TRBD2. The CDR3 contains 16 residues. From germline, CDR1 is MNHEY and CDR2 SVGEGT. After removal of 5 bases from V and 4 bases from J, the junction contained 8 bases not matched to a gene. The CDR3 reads CASSTPGRGGTGELFF. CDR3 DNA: TGTGCCAGCAGTACCCCGGGGCGGGGGGGCACCGGGGAGCTGTTTTTT.

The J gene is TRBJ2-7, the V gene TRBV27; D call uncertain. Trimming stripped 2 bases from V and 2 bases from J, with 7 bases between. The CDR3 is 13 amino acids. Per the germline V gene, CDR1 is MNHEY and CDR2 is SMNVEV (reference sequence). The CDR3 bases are TGTGCCAGCAGTTTAGGAGCCCCCTACGAGCAGTACTTC. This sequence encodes CASSLGAPYEQYF.

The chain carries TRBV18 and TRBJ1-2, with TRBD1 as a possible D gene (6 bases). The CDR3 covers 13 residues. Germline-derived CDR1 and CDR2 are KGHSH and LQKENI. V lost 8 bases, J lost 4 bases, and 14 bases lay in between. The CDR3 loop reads CASKAQGFYGYTF. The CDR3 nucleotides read TGTGCCAGCAAGGCGCAGGGGTTCTATGGCTACACCTTC.

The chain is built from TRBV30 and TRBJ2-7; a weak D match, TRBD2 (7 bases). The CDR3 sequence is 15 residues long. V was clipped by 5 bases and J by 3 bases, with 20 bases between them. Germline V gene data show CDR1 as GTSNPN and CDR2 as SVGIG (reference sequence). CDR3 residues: CAWGGGGISNYEQYF. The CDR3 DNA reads TGTGCCTGGGGAGGGGGGGGAATATCGAACTACGAGCAGTACTTC.

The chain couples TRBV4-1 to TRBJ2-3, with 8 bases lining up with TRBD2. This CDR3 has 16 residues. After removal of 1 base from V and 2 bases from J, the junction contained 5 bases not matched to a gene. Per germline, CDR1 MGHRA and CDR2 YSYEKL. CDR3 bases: TGCGCCAGCAGCCAAGCGGCGGGAGGCTCCACAGATACGCAGTATTTT. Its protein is CASSQAAGGSTDTQYF.

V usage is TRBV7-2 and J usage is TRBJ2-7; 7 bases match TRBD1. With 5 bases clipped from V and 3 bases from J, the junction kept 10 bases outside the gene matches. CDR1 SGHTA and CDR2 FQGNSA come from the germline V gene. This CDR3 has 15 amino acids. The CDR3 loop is CASSARQGSYYEQYF. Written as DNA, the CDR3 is TGTGCCAGCAGCGCCAGACAGGGATCTTACTACGAGCAGTACTTC.

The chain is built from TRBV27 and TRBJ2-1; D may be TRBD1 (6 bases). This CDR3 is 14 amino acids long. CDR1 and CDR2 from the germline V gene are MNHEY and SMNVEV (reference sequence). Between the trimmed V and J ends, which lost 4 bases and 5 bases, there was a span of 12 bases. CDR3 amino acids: CASSSGTPHNEQFF. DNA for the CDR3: TGTGCCAGCAGTTCCGGGACACCACACAATGAGCAGTTCTTC.

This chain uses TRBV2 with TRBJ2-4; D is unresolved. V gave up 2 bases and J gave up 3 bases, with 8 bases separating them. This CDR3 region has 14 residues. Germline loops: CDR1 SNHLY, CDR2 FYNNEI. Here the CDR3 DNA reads TGTGCCAGCAGTGAATTTGGCCGCAAAAACATTCAGTACTTC. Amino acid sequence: CASSEFGRKNIQYF.

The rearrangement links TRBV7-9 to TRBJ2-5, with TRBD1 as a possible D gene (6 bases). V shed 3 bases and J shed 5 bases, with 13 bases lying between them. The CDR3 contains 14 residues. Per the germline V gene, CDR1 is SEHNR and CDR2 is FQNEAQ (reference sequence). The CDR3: CASSLLGAGETQYF. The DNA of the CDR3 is TGTGCCAGCAGCTTGCTGGGGGCAGGCGAGACCCAGTACTTC.